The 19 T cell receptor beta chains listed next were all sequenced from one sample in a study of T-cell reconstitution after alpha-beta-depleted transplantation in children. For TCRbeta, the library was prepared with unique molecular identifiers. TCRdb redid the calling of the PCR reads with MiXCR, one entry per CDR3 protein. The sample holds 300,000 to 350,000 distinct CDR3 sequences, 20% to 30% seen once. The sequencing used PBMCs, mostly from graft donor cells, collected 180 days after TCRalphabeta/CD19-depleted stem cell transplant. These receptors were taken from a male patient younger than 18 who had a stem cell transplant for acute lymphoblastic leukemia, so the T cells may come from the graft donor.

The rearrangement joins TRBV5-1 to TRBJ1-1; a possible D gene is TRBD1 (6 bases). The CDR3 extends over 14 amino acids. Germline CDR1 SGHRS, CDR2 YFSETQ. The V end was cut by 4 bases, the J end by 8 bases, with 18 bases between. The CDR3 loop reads CASSLPGETSEAFF. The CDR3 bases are TGCGCCAGCAGCCTGCCAGGGGAAACTTCCGAAGCTTTCTTT.

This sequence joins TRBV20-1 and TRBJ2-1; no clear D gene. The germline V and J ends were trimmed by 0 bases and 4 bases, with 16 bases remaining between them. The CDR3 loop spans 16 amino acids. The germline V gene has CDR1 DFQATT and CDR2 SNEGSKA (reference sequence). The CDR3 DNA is TGCAGTGCTAGAGATGGCAGCCTCACCGGGTACAATGAGCAGTTCTTC. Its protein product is CSARDGSLTGYNEQFF.

The CDR3 spells CASSFFGYTF. CDR3 in DNA: TGCGCCAGCAGCTTTTTCGGCTACACCTTC. The chain uses TRBV5-1 and TRBJ1-2; D not resolved. The germline gives CDR1 SGHRS, CDR2 YFSETQ. This CDR3 is 10 amino acids long. V lost 2 bases and J lost 8, with 4 bases in between.

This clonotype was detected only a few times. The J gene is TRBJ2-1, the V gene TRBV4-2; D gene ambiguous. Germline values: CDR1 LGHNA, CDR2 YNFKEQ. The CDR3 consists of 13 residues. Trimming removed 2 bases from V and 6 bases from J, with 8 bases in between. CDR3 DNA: TGTGCCAGCAGCCAACCCTCTTTCAATGAGCAGTTCTTC. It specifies CASSQPSFNEQFF.

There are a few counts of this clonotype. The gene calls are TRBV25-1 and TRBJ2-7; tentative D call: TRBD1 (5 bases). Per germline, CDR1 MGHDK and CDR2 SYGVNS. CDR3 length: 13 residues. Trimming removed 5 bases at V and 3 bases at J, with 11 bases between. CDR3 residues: CASSPAGIYEQYF. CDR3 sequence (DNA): TGTGCCAGCAGTCCGGCAGGGATCTACGAGCAGTACTTC.

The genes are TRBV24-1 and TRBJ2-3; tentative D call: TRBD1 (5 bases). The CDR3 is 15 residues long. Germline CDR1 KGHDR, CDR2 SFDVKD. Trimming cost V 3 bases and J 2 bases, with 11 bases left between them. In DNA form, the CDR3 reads TGTGCCACCAGTGATCCCCGACAGCCCACAGATACGCAGTATTTT. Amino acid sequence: CATSDPRQPTDTQYF.

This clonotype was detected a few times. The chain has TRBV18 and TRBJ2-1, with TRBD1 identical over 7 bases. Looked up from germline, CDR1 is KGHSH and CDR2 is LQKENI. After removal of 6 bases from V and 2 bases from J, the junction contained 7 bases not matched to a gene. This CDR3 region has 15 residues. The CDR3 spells CASSPDRVTYNEQFF. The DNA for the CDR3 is TGTGCCAGCTCGCCTGACAGGGTTACCTACAATGAGCAGTTCTTC. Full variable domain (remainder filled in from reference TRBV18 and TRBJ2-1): NAGVMQNPRHLVRRRGQEARLRCSPMKGHSHVYWYRQLPEEGLKFMVYLQKENIIDESGMPKERFSAEFPKEGPSILRIQQVVRGDSAAYFCASSPDRVTYNEQFFGPGTRLTVL.

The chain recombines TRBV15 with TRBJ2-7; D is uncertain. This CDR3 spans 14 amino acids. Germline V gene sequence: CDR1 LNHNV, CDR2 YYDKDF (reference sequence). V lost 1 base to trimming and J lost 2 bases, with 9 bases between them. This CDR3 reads CATSRVGPAYEQYF. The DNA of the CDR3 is TGTGCCACCAGCAGAGTTGGCCCGGCCTACGAGCAGTACTTC.

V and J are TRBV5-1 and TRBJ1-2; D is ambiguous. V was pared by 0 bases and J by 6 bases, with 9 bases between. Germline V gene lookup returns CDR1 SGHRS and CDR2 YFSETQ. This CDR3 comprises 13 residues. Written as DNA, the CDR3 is TGCGCCAGCAGCTTGGAATGGGGAGATGGCTACACCTTC. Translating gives CASSLEWGDGYTF.

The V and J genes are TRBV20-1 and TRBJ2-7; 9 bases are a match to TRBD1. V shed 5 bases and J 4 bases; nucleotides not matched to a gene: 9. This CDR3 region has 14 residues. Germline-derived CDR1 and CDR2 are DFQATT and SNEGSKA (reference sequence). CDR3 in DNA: TGCAGTGCTCCTTCCGGGACAGGGTTATACGAGCAGTACTTC. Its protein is CSAPSGTGLYEQYF.

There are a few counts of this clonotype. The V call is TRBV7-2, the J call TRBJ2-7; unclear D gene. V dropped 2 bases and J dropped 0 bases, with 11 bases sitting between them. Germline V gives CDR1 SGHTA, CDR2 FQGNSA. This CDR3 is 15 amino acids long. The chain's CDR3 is CASSLTVRSSYEQYF. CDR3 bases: TGTGCCAGCAGCTTAACGGTCAGGTCCTCCTACGAGCAGTACTTC.

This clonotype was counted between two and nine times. The CDR3 coding sequence is TGCAGTGCTAGAGTTCCTAACCTAGCGGGGCCCCGGGTGCAGTACTTC. Its protein product is CSARVPNLAGPRVQYF. V gene TRBV20-1 combines with J gene TRBJ2-7; 9 bases align to TRBD2. Germline V lookup: CDR1 DFQATT, CDR2 SNEGSKA (reference sequence). V lost 1 base and J lost 9; bases outside the gene matches: 16. The CDR3 spans 16 residues.

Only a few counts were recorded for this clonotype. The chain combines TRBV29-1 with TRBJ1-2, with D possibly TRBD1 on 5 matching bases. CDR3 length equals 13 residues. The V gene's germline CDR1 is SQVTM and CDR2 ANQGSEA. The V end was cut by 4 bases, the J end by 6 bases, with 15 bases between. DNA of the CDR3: TGCAGCGTTGTCTTGCCAGGGTTGAATGGCTACACCTTC. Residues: CSVVLPGLNGYTF.

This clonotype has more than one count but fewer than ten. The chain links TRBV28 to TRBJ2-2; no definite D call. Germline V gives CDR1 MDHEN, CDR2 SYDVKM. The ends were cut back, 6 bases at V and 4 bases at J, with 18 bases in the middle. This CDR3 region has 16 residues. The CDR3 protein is CASREIRPRRTGELFF. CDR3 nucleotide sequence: TGTGCCAGCAGAGAAATCCGACCGAGGCGCACCGGGGAGCTGTTTTTT.

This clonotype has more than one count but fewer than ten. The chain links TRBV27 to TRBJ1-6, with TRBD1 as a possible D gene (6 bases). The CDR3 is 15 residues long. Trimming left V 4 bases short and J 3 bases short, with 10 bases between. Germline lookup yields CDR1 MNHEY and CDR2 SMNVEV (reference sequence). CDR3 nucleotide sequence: TGTGCCAGCAGTTATAGGGGGAACTATAATTCACCCCTCCACTTT. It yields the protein CASSYRGNYNSPLHF.

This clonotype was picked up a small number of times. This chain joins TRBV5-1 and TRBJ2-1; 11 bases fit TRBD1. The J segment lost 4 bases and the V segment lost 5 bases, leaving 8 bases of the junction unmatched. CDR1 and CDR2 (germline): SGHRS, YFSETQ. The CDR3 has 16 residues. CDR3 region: CASSSWGQGVYNEQFF. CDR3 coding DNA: TGCGCCAGCAGTTCGTGGGGACAGGGGGTTTACAATGAGCAGTTCTTC.

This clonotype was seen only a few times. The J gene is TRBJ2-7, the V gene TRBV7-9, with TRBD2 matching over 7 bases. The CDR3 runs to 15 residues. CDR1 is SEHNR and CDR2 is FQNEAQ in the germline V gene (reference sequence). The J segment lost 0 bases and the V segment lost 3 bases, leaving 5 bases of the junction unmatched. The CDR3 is CASSFPRDYSYEQYF. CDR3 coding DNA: TGTGCCAGCAGCTTCCCCCGGGACTACTCCTACGAGCAGTACTTC.

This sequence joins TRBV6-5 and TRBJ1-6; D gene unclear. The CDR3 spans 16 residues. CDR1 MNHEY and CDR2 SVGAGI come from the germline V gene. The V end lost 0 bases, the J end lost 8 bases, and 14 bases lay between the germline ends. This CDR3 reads CASSYSAGRSYSPLHF. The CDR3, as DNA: TGTGCCAGCAGTTACTCGGCGGGCCGGTCCTATTCACCCCTCCACTTT.

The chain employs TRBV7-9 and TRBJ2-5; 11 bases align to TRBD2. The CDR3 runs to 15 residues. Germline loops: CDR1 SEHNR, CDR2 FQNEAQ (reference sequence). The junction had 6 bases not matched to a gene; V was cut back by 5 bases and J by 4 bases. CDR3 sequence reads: CASSISGRAPETQYF. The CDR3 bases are TGTGCCAGCAGCATTAGCGGGAGGGCTCCAGAGACCCAGTACTTC.